One sample yielded the 32 T cell receptor beta chains listed below, sequenced in a study of response to subunit inactivated influenza vaccine (dated by TCRdb to the late 2010s). Receptors were amplified or captured by RT-PCR. TCRdb shows the sequencer as Illumina HiSeq 2500. In TCRdb, the public reads were trimmed at Q25 with fastp and aligned with MiXCR, with productive beta chains retained. For every CDR3 protein sequence, its rows merge into one entry that carries the most common genes and DNA. Present in this sample are roughly 190,000 distinct CDR3 sequences, about 12% of which were seen just once. Jointly, the top ten make up approximately 32% of the sample. The same data also went into a second study, on T cells expressing NK-cell markers. Per that second paper: TCR beta cDNA libraries were prepared using 5'RACE template switching, which introduced a universal primer site and unique molecular identifiers.

The sequencing here drew on CD8+ T cells sorted from PBMCs, taken approximately 13 days after vaccination. The receptor source for this set is a man in his fifties who received an inactivated influenza vaccine. Donor details come from another sample of the same person, matched by shared clones.

This clonotype was detected only a few times. The chain is built from TRBV12-3 or TRBV12-4 and TRBJ1-1; no clear D. The CDR3 spans 13 residues. Trimming removed 10 bases at V and 1 base at J, with 13 bases between. CDR3 in DNA: TGTGCCACCGCGAGGGAGAAGAACACTGAAGCTTTCTTT. Amino acid sequence: CATAREKNTEAFF.

This clonotype was counted between two and nine times. V usage is TRBV20-1 and J usage is TRBJ1-4; no definite D call. Germline loops: CDR1 DFQATT, CDR2 SNEGSKA (reference sequence). CDR3 length: 14 amino acids. Trimming stripped 0 bases from V and 3 bases from J, with 8 bases between. The CDR3 here is CSARDQFSNEKLFF. The CDR3 bases are TGCAGTGCTAGAGATCAGTTCTCTAATGAAAAACTGTTTTTT.

The chain carries TRBV12-3 or TRBV12-4 and TRBJ2-7; D remains ambiguous. CDR3 length: 13 residues. V gave up 7 bases and J gave up 2 bases, with 12 bases separating them. In DNA form, the CDR3 reads TGTGCCAGCACCCCGGGCCCTACCTACGAGCAGTACTTC. It specifies CASTPGPTYEQYF.

V gene TRBV15 combines with J gene TRBJ2-5; weak D call: TRBD1 (6 bases). The V and J ends lost 0 bases and 4 bases respectively, with 9 bases between them. The CDR3 covers 14 residues. Germline-derived CDR1 and CDR2 are LNHNV and YYDKDF (reference sequence). DNA of the CDR3: TGTGCCACCAGCAGAGATGTGACAGGAGAGACCCAGTACTTC. Its translation is CATSRDVTGETQYF.

As for this clonotype: One end of the junction is discordant with germline, which a read error may explain. The gene calls are TRBV6-2 or TRBV6-3 and TRBJ1-2, with D maybe TRBD1 (5 bases). Germline CDR1 reads MNHEY; CDR2 reads SVGEGT. The CDR3 spans 11 residues. The CDR3 sequence: CASRYLGRESF. CDR3 in DNA: TGTGCCAGCCGTTATCTCGGCAGGGAGAGCTTC.

The chain couples TRBV2 to TRBJ1-4; D possibly corresponds to TRBD1 (5 bases). Germline assignment: CDR1 SNHLY and CDR2 FYNNEI. CDR3 length equals 13 residues. Between the trimmed V and J ends, which lost 2 bases and 7 bases, there was a span of 8 bases. CDR3 sequence: CASSEPTVEKLFF. The CDR3 bases are TGTGCCAGCAGTGAACCGACAGTTGAAAAACTGTTTTTT.

There are many counts of this clonotype. This chain joins TRBV2 and TRBJ2-6; D unresolved. This CDR3 spans 13 amino acids. Germline V lookup: CDR1 SNHLY, CDR2 FYNNEI. The V gene lost 6 bases and the J gene lost 1 base, with 4 bases spanning the gap. The CDR3 reads CASRGSGANVLTF. CDR3 sequence (DNA): TGTGCCAGCAGGGGGTCTGGGGCCAACGTCCTGACTTTC.

This clonotype was counted once. The chain recombines TRBV12-3 or TRBV12-4 with TRBJ2-1; 11 bases are a match to TRBD2. With 6 bases clipped from V and 12 bases from J, the junction kept 16 bases outside the gene matches. The CDR3 is 16 residues long. This chain's CDR3 is CASSTLGLAGGPGQFF. The DNA for the CDR3 is TGTGCCAGCAGCACCCTAGGGCTAGCGGGGGGACCAGGGCAGTTCTTC.

Only a few counts were recorded for this clonotype. CDR3 nucleotides: TGTGCCAGCAGCTTTGAGGGGGGCCGGATCGAGCAGTACTTC. Amino acids: CASSFEGGRIEQYF. V gene TRBV5-5 combines with J gene TRBJ2-7; either TRBD1 or TRBD2 may fit D (6 bases each). Per the germline V gene, CDR1 is SGHKS and CDR2 is YYEKEE (reference sequence). This CDR3 has 14 amino acids. Trimming shortened V by 2 bases and J by 6 bases, and 15 bases separated the two germline ends.

V is TRBV7-2 and J is TRBJ2-7, with TRBD2 identical over 11 bases. CDR3 length equals 16 residues. Trimming took 5 bases from V and 0 from J; bases not matched to a gene: 6. Germline V lookup: CDR1 SGHTA, CDR2 FQGNSA. In DNA, the CDR3 is TGTGCCAGCAGCGGGCGGACTAGCGGGCTCTCCTACGAGCAGTACTTC. This sequence encodes CASSGRTSGLSYEQYF.

This clonotype was seen a handful of times. The chain links TRBV6-2 or TRBV6-3 to TRBJ2-1, with 7 nucleotides matching TRBD1. The germline CDR1 and CDR2 sequences are MNHEY and SVGEGT. Trimming removed 2 bases from V and 0 bases from J; junction bases left unmatched: 1. The CDR3 consists of 15 residues. The CDR3 DNA reads TGTGCCAGCAGTTACCGGGACAGCTCCTACAATGAGCAGTTCTTC. It yields the protein CASSYRDSSYNEQFF.

This CDR3 reads CASSTGTGDTQYF. As DNA, the CDR3 is TGTGCCAGCAGCACCGGGACTGGGGATACGCAGTATTTT. The V gene is TRBV13, the J gene TRBJ2-3, with D maybe TRBD2 (6 bases). Germline values: CDR1 PRHDT, CDR2 FYEKMQ (reference sequence). This CDR3 has 13 residues. Trimming cost V 5 bases and J 6 bases, with 12 bases left between them.

This clonotype was counted between two and nine times. The chain uses TRBV4-3 and TRBJ2-1; TRBD2 matches at 8 bases. Germline V gene lookup returns CDR1 LGHNA and CDR2 YSLEER. V trimming: 0 bases; J trimming: 3 bases; junction bases outside the gene matches: 7. The length of the CDR3 is 17 residues. The CDR3 DNA is TGCGCCAGCAGCCAAGATACAGCGGGAGAGATCTACAATGAGCAGTTCTTC. Amino acids: CASSQDTAGEIYNEQFF.

This clonotype was picked up many times. This chain connects TRBV14 to TRBJ2-1, with 14 bases identical to TRBD2. The CDR3 totals 19 residues. Losses at the gene ends were 3 bases for V and 1 base for J; bases not matched to a gene: 8. Germline CDR1 reads SGHDN; CDR2 reads FVKESK. CDR3 amino acids: CASSQPGLAGAPSYNEQFF. The CDR3 DNA sequence: TGTGCCAGCAGCCAGCCGGGACTAGCGGGGGCCCCATCCTACAATGAGCAGTTCTTC.

The J gene is TRBJ2-5, the V gene TRBV5-6, with no clear D. Trimming removed 3 bases from V and 5 bases from J, with 11 bases in between. Germline CDR1 SGHDT, CDR2 YYEEEE. CDR3 length: 13 amino acids. The CDR3 loop reads CASSSKAGETQYF. Here the CDR3 DNA reads TGTGCCAGCAGCTCTAAAGCTGGGGAGACCCAGTACTTC. Filled out from reference TRBV5-6 and TRBJ2-5, the complete variable domain reads DAGVTQSPTHLIKTRGQQVTLRCSPKSGHDTVSWYQQALGQGPQFIFQYYEEEERQRGNFPDRFSGHQFPNYSSELNVNALLLGDSALYLCASSSKAGETQYFGPGTRLLVL.

The rearrangement links TRBV7-8 to TRBJ2-5; D remains ambiguous. The CDR3 loop spans 15 amino acids. The germline V and J ends were trimmed by 1 base and 3 bases, with 12 bases remaining between them. Germline values: CDR1 SGHVS, CDR2 FQNEAQ. The CDR3 DNA reads TGTGCCAGCAGCTTAGAGGTGCCCGCGGAAGAGACCCAGTACTTC. This encodes CASSLEVPAEETQYF.

A remark on this clonotype: This sequence may be a read error, since a much larger clone differs from it by one base. This chain joins TRBV7-6 and TRBJ2-3; D ambiguous. The germline CDR1 and CDR2 sequences are SGHVS and FNYEAQ. The CDR3 length is 17 residues. The CDR3: CASSKQPGATRTDTEYF. The CDR3 DNA sequence: TGTGCCAGCAGCAAACAACCGGGTGCGACTCGAACAGATACGGAGTATTTT.

This clonotype has only a few counts. The CDR3 loop is CASSLVGGEQYF. CDR3 bases: TGCGCCAGCAGCTTGGTGGGAGGCGAGCAGTACTTC. The rearrangement joins TRBV5-1 to TRBJ2-7; perhaps TRBD2 as D (6 bases). The germline V gene has CDR1 SGHRS and CDR2 YFSETQ. The CDR3 extends over 12 amino acids. Trimming took 0 bases from V and 6 from J, leaving 7 bases between them.

This clonotype was counted a few times. This chain joins TRBV4-1 and TRBJ1-5, with 7 bases fitting TRBD1. Per the germline V gene, CDR1 is MGHRA and CDR2 is YSYEKL. The J segment lost 4 bases and the V segment lost 3 bases, leaving 3 bases of the junction unmatched. The CDR3 is 14 amino acids. CDR3 residues: CASSHTGENQPQHF. The CDR3 DNA reads as TGCGCCAGCAGCCACACAGGGGAGAATCAGCCCCAGCATTTT.

The chain joins TRBV23-1 to TRBJ2-7; D is undetermined. TRBV23-1 is filed as an ORF, its function uncertain. V dropped 0 bases and J dropped 7 bases, with 22 bases sitting between them. CDR3 length: 17 amino acids. CDR3: CASSQSNLLKHPGEQYF. For the CDR3, the DNA is TGCGCCAGCAGTCAATCGAATCTCCTTAAGCATCCGGGTGAGCAGTACTTC.

The chain employs TRBV28 and TRBJ2-7, with 8 bases matching TRBD2. V shed 5 bases and J 3 bases; nucleotides not matched to a gene: 6. Per germline, CDR1 MDHEN and CDR2 SYDVKM. The CDR3 is 14 residues long. In DNA, the CDR3 is TGTGCCAGCAGTCCGGGGGGGGGGCTCTACGAGCAGTACTTC. Protein product: CASSPGGGLYEQYF. The full variable domain, its missing parts supplied by reference TRBV28 and TRBJ2-7, is DVKVTQSSRYLVKRTGEKVFLECVQDMDHENMFWYRQDPGLGLRLIYFSYDVKMKEKGDIPEGYSVSREKKERFSLILESASTNQTSMYLCASSPGGGLYEQYFGPGTRLTVT.

This clonotype was seen more than once but under ten times. This chain links TRBV4-2 with TRBJ1-3; D is perhaps TRBD1 (5 bases). The length of the CDR3 is 17 residues. V shed 1 base and J shed 3 bases, with 16 bases lying between them. Per the germline V gene, CDR1 is LGHNA and CDR2 is YNFKEQ. The CDR3 protein is CASSQGVAEGIGNTIYF. The CDR3 DNA is TGTGCCAGCAGCCAAGGAGTGGCGGAGGGGATTGGAAACACCATATATTTT.

This clonotype was detected only a few times. V gene TRBV4-2 combines with J gene TRBJ2-7; D unclear. V lost 0 bases, J lost 0 bases, and 18 bases lay in between. The CDR3 has 18 residues. In germline, CDR1 is LGHNA, CDR2 YNFKEQ. For the CDR3, the DNA is TGTGCCAGCAGCCAAGATTTCGGCGGCCTCATGGGCTCCTACGAGCAGTACTTC. Protein: CASSQDFGGLMGSYEQYF.

There are many counts of this clonotype. This chain connects TRBV7-8 to TRBJ2-3, with D uncertain. Germline-derived CDR1 and CDR2 are SGHVS and FQNEAQ. The CDR3 runs to 15 residues. The ends were cut back, 1 base at V and 6 bases at J, with 14 bases in the middle. For the CDR3, the DNA is TGTGCCAGCAGCTTAGTCGGATCGGAAGGGGATACGCAGTATTTT. Encoded protein: CASSLVGSEGDTQYF. Together with reference TRBV7-8 and TRBJ2-3, the CDR3 gives the full variable domain: GAGVSQSPRYKVAKRGQDVALRCDPISGHVSLFWYQQALGQGPEFLTYFQNEAQLDKSGLPSDRFFAERPEGSVSTLKIQRTQQEDSAVYLCASSLVGSEGDTQYFGPGTRLTVL.

This clonotype has only a few counts. The gene calls are TRBV19 and TRBJ1-1; no definite D call. CDR1 and CDR2 from the germline V gene are LNHDA and SQIVND (reference sequence). The CDR3 sequence is 15 residues long. The V end was cut by 7 bases, the J end by 0 bases, with 15 bases between. This chain's CDR3 is CASNSGEGMNTEAFF. CDR3 sequence (DNA): TGTGCCAGTAACAGTGGGGAGGGAATGAACACTGAAGCTTTCTTT.

This clonotype was recorded once. A read error may produce the germline difference seen at one junction end. As DNA, the CDR3 is TGTTCCAGCAGCTTCAATGAGCAGTTCTTC. This codes for CSSSFNEQFF. The rearrangement links TRBV7-2 to TRBJ2-1; D ambiguous. Germline CDR1 is SGHTA and CDR2 is FQGNSA. This CDR3 has 10 residues.

This clonotype was recorded many times. The genes are TRBV7-2 and TRBJ2-2, with unresolved D. V was pared by 1 base and J by 4 bases, with 7 bases between. Germline assignment: CDR1 SGHTA and CDR2 FQGNSA. The CDR3 has 14 amino acids. The CDR3 region is CASSLGLLTGELFF. In DNA form, the CDR3 reads TGTGCCAGCAGCTTAGGCCTTCTCACCGGGGAGCTGTTTTTT. Complete variable domain (other parts from reference TRBV7-2 and TRBJ2-2): GAGVSQSPSNKVTEKGKDVELRCDPISGHTALYWYRQSLGQGLEFLIYFQGNSAPDKSGLPSDRFSAERTGGSVSTLTIQRTQQEDSAVYLCASSLGLLTGELFFGEGSRLTVL.

The chain uses TRBV15 and TRBJ1-3, with unresolved D. CDR1 is LNHNV and CDR2 is YYDKDF in the germline V gene (reference sequence). The CDR3 is 16 residues long. Trimming took off 3 bases at V and 6 bases at J, with 18 bases between the two ends. The CDR3 here is CATSSRMKDPANTIYF. CDR3 sequence (DNA): TGTGCCACCAGCAGTCGAATGAAGGACCCAGCAAACACCATATATTTT.

The genes are TRBV5-1 and TRBJ2-3, with 10 bases aligning to TRBD1. From germline, CDR1 is SGHRS and CDR2 YFSETQ. V lost 0 bases to trimming and J lost 4 bases; unmatched junction nucleotides: 5. This CDR3 is built from 16 residues. The CDR3 protein is CASSLVGQGGPDTQYF. The CDR3 nucleotides read TGCGCCAGCAGCTTGGTTGGACAGGGGGGACCAGATACGCAGTATTTT.

This clonotype appeared a few times. This chain joins TRBV7-9 and TRBJ2-7; unclear D gene. The germline V gene has CDR1 SEHNR and CDR2 FQNEAQ (reference sequence). Trimming pared 4 bases from V and 7 bases from J, leaving 17 bases between. The CDR3 runs to 14 residues. CDR3 amino acids: CASSSPTPFKEQYF. The CDR3 DNA is TGTGCCAGCAGCTCTCCGACACCGTTTAAAGAGCAGTACTTC.

This clonotype was recorded at least ten times. The chain has TRBV3-1 and TRBJ2-5; no reliable D call. V lost 0 bases and J lost 0, with 8 bases in between. Germline-derived CDR1 and CDR2 are LGHDT and YNNKEL (reference sequence). This CDR3 is 15 amino acids long. The CDR3 bases are TGTGCCAGCAGCCAAGAGGGCAGCTACCAAGAGACCCAGTACTTC. Translation gives CASSQEGSYQETQYF.

The genes are TRBV3-1 and TRBJ2-5; 7 positions agree with TRBD2. The length of the CDR3 is 16 residues. Germline loops: CDR1 LGHDT, CDR2 YNNKEL (reference sequence). Losses at the gene ends were 0 bases for V and 4 bases for J; bases not matched to a gene: 8. The CDR3 region has the DNA TGTGCCAGCAGCCAAGATTATAGCGGGCCGACAGAGACCCAGTACTTC. Amino acid sequence: CASSQDYSGPTETQYF.